A single sample is the source of the 4 T cell receptor beta chains below, sequenced in a study of Ad26.COV2.S vaccination and SARS-CoV-2 variants (dated by TCRdb to 2020 to 2023). Library preparation was by the immunoSEQ multiplex PCR assay. The clones in this table, taken by TCRdb from immuneACCESS, are in-frame only. Not every clone is retained; where verified, under half of the shortfall comes from an unresolved V gene, and the cause of the rest is unknown. In all, the sample holds around 450,000 clones, and 85% to 90% of those were seen once. Approximately 2.5% of the sample rests with the top ten. Read against the paper, the sample's treatment or condition label means: 15 to 20 received Ad26.COV2.S at low or high dose, single or two shots; 5 received placebo; per-sample allocation not given. For vaccine and placebo recipients, repertoires were sequenced using samples collected on day 63 after the first injection.

Material: peripheral blood, obtained in a trial of Ad26.COV2.S vaccine versus placebo. Receptors were obtained from a person between 18 and 60 years old who received the Ad26.COV2.S COVID-19 vaccine or a placebo.

This clone is a singleton in its sample. CDR3 loop: CASSLSGQDLPDTQYF. The DNA of the CDR3 is TGTGCCAGCAGTTTATCGGGCCAGGATCTCCCAGATACGCAGTATTTT. V is TRBV27 and J is TRBJ2-3, with D unclear. V was shortened by 0 bases and J by 4 bases, with 14 bases between the two germline ends. This CDR3 has 16 amino acids. The germline CDR1 and CDR2 sequences are MNHEY and SMNVEV (reference sequence).

This clone was counted a single time. This chain uses TRBV7-9 with TRBJ1-6, with unresolved D. Trimming shortened V by 6 bases and J by 8 bases, and 8 bases separated the two germline ends. The CDR3 has 12 residues. Germline values: CDR1 SEHNR, CDR2 FQNEAQ (reference sequence). CDR3 nucleotide sequence: TGTGCCAGCAGGCATGACTATTCACCCCTCCACTTT. This gives the protein CASRHDYSPLHF.

J is TRBJ1-1 and V is TRBV12-3 or TRBV12-4; D remains unclear. The CDR3 extends over 13 amino acids. With 5 bases removed from V and 1 base from J, the gap between germline ends came to 8 bases. CDR3 region: CASSLMENTEAFF. DNA for the CDR3: TGTGCCAGCAGTCTCATGGAGAACACTGAAGCTTTCTTT.

The V call is TRBV7-6, the J call TRBJ2-2, with no clear D. This CDR3 is 14 amino acids long. Between the trimmed V and J ends, which lost 1 base and 6 bases, there was a span of 9 bases. Germline lookup yields CDR1 SGHVS and CDR2 FNYEAQ. CDR3 sequence: CASSLVLGSGELFF. CDR3 in DNA: TGTGCCAGCAGCTTAGTTCTGGGGTCCGGGGAGCTGTTTTTT.